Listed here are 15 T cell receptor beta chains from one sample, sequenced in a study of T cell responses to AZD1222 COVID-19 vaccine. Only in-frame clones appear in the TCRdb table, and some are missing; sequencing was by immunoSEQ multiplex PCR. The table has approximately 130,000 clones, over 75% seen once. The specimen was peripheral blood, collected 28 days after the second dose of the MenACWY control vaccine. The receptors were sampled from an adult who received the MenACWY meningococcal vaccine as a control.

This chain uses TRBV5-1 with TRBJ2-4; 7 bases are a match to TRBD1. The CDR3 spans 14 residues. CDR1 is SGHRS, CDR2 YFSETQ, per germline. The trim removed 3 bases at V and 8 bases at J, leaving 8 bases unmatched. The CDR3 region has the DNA TGCGCCAGCAGCTCGACAGGGATACCGGACATTCAGTACTTC. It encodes CASSSTGIPDIQYF.

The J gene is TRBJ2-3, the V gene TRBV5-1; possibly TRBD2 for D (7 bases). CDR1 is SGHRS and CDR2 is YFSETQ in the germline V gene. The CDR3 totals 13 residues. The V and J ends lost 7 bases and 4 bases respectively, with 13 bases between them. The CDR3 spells CASGLGGPDTQYF. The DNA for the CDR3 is TGCGCCAGCGGGTTGGGGGGGCCAGATACGCAGTATTTT.

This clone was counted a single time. The CDR3 bases are TGTGCCAGCTCACCACCGGGGACTAGCGGGAGCGGCAATGAGCAGTTCTTC. Protein product: CASSPPGTSGSGNEQFF. The chain recombines TRBV18 with TRBJ2-1; 14 bases agree with TRBD2. After removal of 0 bases from V and 6 bases from J, the junction contained 4 bases not matched to a gene. Germline V gene sequence: CDR1 KGHSH, CDR2 LQKENI. CDR3 length equals 17 residues.

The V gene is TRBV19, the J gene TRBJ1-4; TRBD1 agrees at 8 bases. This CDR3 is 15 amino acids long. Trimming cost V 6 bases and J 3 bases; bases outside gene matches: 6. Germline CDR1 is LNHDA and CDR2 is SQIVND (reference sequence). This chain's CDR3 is CASRTRTGPNEKLFF. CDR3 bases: TGTGCCAGTAGGACCCGGACAGGGCCTAATGAAAAACTGTTTTTT.

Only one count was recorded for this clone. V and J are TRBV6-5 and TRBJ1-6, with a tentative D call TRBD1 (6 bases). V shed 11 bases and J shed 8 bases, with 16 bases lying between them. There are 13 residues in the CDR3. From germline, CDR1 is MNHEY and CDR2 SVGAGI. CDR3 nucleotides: TGTGCCGCCGCCCCCGGACAGTATTCACCCCTCCACTTT. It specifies CAAAPGQYSPLHF.

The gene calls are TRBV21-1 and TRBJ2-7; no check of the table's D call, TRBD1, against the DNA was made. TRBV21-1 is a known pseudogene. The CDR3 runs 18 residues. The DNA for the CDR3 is TGTGCCAGCAGCAAAGGGGCAGCCGACAGGCGGAGCTCCTACGAGCAGTACGTC. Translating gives CASSKGAADRRSSYEQYV.

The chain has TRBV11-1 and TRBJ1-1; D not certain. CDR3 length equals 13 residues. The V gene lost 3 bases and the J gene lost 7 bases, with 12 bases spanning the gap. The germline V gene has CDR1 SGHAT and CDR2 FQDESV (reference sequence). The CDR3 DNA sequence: TGTGCCAGCAGCTTGAGGAGTGGACTTGAAGCTTTCTTT. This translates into CASSLRSGLEAFF.

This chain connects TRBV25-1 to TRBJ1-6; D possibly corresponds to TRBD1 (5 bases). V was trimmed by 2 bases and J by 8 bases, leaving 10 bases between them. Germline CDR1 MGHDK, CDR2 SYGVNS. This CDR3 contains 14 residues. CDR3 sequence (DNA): TGTGCCAGCAGTGAACCCAGGGCCCATTCACCCCTCCACTTT. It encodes CASSEPRAHSPLHF.

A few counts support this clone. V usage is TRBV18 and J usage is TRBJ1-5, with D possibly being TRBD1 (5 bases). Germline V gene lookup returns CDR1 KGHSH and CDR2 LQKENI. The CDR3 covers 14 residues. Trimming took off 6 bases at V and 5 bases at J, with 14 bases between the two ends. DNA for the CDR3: TGTGCCAGCTCGCCCCAGGGTCTCGATCAGCCCCAGCATTTT. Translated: CASSPQGLDQPQHF.

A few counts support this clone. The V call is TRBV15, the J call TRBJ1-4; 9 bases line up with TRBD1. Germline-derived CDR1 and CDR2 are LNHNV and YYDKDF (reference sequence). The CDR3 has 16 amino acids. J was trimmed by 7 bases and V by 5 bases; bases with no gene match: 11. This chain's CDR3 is CATSGTRQGGSEKLFF. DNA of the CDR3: TGTGCCACCAGCGGGACCCGACAGGGGGGATCTGAAAAACTGTTTTTT.

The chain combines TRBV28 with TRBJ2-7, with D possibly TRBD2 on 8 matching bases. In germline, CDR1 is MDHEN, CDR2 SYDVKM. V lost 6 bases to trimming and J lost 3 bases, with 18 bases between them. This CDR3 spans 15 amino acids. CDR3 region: CASSSPGGGGYEQYF. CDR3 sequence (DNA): TGTGCCAGCAGCTCCCCGGGAGGGGGCGGCTACGAGCAGTACTTC.

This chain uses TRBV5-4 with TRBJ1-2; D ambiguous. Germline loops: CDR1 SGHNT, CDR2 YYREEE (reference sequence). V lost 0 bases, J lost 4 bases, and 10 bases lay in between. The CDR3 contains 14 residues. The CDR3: CASSLAGTGYGYTF. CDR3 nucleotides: TGTGCCAGCAGCTTGGCTGGCACTGGCTATGGCTACACCTTC.

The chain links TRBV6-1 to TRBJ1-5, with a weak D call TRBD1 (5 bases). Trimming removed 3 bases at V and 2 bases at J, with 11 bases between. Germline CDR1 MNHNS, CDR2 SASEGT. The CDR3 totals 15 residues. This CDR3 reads CASSDAGDGNQPQHF. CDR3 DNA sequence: TGTGCCAGCAGTGACGCGGGGGATGGCAATCAGCCCCAGCATTTT.

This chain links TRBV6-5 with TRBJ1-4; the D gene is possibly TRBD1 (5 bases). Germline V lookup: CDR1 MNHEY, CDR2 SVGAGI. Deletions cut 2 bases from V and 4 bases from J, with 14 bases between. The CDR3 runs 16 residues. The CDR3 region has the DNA TGTGCCAGCAGTTACGGTTCTAATAGGGGTAATGAAAAACTGTTTTTT. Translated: CASSYGSNRGNEKLFF.

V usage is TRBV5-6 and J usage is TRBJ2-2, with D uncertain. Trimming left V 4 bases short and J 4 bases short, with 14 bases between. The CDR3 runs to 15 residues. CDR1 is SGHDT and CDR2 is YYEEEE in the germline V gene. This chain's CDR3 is CASSPDGQTTGELFF. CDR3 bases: TGTGCCAGCAGCCCCGACGGGCAGACCACCGGGGAGCTGTTTTTT.